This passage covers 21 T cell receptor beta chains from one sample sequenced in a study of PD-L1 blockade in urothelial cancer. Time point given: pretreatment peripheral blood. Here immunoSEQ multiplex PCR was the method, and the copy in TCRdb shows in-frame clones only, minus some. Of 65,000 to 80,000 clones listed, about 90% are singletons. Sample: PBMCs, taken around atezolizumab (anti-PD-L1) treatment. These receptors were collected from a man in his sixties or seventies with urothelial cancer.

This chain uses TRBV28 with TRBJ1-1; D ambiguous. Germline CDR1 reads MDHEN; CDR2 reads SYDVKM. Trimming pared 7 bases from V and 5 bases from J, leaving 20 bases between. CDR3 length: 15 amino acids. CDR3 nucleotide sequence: TGTGCCAGCATTGTGACTAACGGCGCTTTGACTGAAGCTTTCTTT. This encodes CASIVTNGALTEAFF.

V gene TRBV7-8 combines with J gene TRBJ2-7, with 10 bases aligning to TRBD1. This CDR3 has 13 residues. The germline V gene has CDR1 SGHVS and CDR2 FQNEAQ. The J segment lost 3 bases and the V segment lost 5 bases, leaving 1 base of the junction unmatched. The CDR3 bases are TGTGCCAGCAGCCGGACAGGGGGCTACGAGCAGTACTTC. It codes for CASSRTGGYEQYF.

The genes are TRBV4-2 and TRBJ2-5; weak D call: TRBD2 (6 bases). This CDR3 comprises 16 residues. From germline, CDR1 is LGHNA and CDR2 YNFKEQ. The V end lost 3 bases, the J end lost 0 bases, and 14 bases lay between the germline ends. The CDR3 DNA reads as TGTGCCAGCAGCCATCGGGACTCCACGTACCAAGAGACCCAGTACTTC. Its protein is CASSHRDSTYQETQYF.

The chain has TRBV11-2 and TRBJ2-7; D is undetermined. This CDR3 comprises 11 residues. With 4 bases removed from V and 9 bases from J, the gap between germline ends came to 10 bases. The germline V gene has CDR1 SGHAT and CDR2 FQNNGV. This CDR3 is CASSWSLGQYF. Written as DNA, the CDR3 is TGTGCCAGCAGCTGGTCCCTCGGGCAGTACTTC.

The CDR3 loop is CASGLGAQNTEAFF. The DNA for the CDR3 is TGTGCTAGTGGTTTGGGGGCTCAGAACACTGAAGCTTTCTTT. The rearrangement links TRBV12-5 to TRBJ1-1, with D unclear. The length of the CDR3 is 14 residues. The ends were cut back, 1 base at V and 1 base at J, with 7 bases in the middle. Germline assignment: CDR1 LGHNT and CDR2 FRNRAP.

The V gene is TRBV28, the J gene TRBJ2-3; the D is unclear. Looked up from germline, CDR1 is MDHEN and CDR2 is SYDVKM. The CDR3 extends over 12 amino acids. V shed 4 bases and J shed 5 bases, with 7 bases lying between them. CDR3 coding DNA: TGTGCCAGCAGTTCGGTGGTAGATACGCAGTATTTT. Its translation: CASSSVVDTQYF.

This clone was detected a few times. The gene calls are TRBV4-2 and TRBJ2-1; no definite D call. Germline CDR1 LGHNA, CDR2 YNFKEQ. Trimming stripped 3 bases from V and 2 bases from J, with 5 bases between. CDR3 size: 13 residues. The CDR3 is CASSQETYNEQFF. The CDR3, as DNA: TGTGCCAGCAGCCAGGAGACCTACAATGAGCAGTTCTTC.

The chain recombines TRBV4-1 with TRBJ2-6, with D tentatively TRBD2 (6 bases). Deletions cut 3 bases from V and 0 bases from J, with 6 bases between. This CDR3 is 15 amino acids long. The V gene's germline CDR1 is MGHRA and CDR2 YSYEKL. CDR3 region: CASSQTSSGANVLTF. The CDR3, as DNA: TGCGCCAGCAGCCAGACTAGCTCTGGGGCCAACGTCCTGACTTTC.

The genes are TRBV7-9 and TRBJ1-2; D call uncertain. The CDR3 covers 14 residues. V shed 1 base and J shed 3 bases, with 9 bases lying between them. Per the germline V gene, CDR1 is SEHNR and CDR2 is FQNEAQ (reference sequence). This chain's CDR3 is CASSLDSPYYGYTF. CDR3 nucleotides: TGTGCCAGCAGCTTAGACAGTCCCTACTATGGCTACACCTTC. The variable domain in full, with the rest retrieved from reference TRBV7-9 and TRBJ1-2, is DTGVSQNPRHKITKRGQNVTFRCDPISEHNRLYWYRQTLGQGPEFLTYFQNEAQLEKSRLLSDRFSAERPKGSFSTLEIQRTEQGDSAMYLCASSLDSPYYGYTFGSGTRLTVV.

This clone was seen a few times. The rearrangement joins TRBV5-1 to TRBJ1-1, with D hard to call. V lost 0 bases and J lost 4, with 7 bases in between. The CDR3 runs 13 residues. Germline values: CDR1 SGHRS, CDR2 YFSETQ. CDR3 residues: CASSLAGSTEAFF. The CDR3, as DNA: TGCGCCAGCAGCTTGGCAGGCAGCACTGAAGCTTTCTTT. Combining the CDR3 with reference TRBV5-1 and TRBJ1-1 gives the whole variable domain KAGVTQTPRYLIKTRGQQVTLSCSPISGHRSVSWYQQTPGQGLQFLFEYFSETQRNKGNFPGRFSGRQFSNSRSEMNVSTLELGDSALYLCASSLAGSTEAFFGQGTRLTVV.

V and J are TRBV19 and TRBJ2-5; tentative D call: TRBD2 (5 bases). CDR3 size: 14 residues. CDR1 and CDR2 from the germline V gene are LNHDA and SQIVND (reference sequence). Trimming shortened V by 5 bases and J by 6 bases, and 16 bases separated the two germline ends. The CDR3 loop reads CASSLTPGSKTQYF. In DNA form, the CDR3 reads TGTGCCAGTAGTCTCACGCCGGGGTCAAAGACCCAGTACTTC. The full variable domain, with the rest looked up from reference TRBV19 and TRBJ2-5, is DGGITQSPKYLFRKEGQNVTLSCEQNLNHDAMYWYRQDPGQGLRLIYYSQIVNDFQKGDIAEGYSVSREKKESFPLTVTSAQKNPTAFYLCASSLTPGSKTQYFGPGTRLLVL.

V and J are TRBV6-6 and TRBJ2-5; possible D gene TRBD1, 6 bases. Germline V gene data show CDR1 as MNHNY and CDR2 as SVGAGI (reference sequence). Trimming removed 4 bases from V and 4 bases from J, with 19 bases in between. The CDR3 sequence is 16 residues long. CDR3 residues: CASSSPTTGIAETQYF. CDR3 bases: TGTGCCAGCAGTTCCCCTACAACAGGGATTGCAGAGACCCAGTACTTC.

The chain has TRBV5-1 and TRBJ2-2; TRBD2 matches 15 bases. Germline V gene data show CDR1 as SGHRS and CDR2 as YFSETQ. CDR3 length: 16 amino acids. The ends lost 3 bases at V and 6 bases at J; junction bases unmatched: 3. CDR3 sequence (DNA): TGCGCCAGCAGCTCGGGACTAGCGGGAGGCCCCGGGGAGCTGTTTTTT. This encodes CASSSGLAGGPGELFF.

The CDR3 nucleotides are TGTGCCAGCAGTTACTCGACAAACAATGAGCAGTTCTTC. The encoded protein is CASSYSTNNEQFF. V usage is TRBV6-5 and J usage is TRBJ2-1, with D unresolved. Germline V CDR1 and CDR2: MNHEY, SVGAGI. Trimming removed 0 bases from V and 5 bases from J, with 5 bases in between. The CDR3 has 13 amino acids.

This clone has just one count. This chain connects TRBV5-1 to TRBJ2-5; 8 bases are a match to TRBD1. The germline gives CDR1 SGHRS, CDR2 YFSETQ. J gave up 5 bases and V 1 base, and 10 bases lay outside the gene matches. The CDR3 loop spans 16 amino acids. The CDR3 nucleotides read TGCGCCAGCAGCTTGTGGGCAGGGGGCGTTCGGGAGACCCAGTACTTC. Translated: CASSLWAGGVRETQYF.

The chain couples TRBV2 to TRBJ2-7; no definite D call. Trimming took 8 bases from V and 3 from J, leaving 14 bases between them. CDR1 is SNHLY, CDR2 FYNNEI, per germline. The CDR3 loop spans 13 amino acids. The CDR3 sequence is CASLTDWLYEQYF. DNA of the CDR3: TGTGCCAGCTTAACCGACTGGCTCTACGAGCAGTACTTC.

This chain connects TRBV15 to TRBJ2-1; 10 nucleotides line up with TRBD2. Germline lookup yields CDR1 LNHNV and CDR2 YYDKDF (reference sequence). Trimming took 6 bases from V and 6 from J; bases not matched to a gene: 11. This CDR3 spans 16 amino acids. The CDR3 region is CATRYELAGVINEQFF. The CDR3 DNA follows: TGTGCCACCAGGTATGAGCTAGCGGGAGTCATCAATGAGCAGTTCTTC.

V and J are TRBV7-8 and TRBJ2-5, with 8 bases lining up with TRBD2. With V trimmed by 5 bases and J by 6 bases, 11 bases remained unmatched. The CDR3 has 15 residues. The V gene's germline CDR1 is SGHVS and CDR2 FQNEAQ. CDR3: CASSPAGTSKQTQYF. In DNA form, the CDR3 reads TGTGCCAGCAGCCCCGCCGGGACTAGTAAACAGACCCAGTACTTC. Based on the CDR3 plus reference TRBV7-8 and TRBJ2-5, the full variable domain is GAGVSQSPRYKVAKRGQDVALRCDPISGHVSLFWYQQALGQGPEFLTYFQNEAQLDKSGLPSDRFFAERPEGSVSTLKIQRTQQEDSAVYLCASSPAGTSKQTQYFGPGTRLLVL.

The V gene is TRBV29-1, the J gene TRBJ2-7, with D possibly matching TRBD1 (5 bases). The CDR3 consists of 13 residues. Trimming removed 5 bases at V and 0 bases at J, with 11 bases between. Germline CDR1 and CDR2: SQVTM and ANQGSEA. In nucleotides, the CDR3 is TGCAGCGTTACAGGAGTAGTCTCCTACGAGCAGTACTTC. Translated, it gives CSVTGVVSYEQYF.

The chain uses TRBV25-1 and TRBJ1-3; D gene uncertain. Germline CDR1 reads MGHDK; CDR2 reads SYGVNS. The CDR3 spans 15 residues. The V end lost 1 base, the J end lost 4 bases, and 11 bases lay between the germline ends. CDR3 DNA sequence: TGTGCCAGCAGTGAATTCGGTGGGCCGGGAAACACCATATATTTT. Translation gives CASSEFGGPGNTIYF.

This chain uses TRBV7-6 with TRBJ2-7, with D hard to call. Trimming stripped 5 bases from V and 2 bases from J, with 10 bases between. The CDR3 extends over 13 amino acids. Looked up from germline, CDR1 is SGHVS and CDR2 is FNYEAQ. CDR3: CASSPRLAYEQYF. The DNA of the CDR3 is TGTGCCAGCAGCCCCCGGTTGGCCTACGAGCAGTACTTC.